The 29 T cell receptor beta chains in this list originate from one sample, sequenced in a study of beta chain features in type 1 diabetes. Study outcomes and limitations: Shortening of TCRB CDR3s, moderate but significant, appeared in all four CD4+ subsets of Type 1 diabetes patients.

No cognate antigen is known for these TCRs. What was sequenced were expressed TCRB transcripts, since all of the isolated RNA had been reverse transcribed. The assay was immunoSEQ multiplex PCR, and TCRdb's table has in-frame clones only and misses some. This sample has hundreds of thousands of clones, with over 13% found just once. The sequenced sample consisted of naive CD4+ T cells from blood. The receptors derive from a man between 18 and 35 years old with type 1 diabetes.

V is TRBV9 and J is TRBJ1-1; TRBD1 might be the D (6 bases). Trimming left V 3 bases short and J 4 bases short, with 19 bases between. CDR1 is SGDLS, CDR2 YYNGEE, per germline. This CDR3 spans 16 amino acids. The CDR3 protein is CASSELQGRWGTEAFF. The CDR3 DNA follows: TGTGCCAGCAGCGAACTGCAGGGGCGGTGGGGCACTGAAGCTTTCTTT. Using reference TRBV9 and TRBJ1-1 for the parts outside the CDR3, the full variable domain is DSGVTQTPKHLITATGQRVTLRCSPRSGDLSVYWYQQSLDQGLQFLIQYYNGEERAKGNILERFSAQQFPDLHSELNLSSLELGDSALYFCASSELQGRWGTEAFFGQGTRLTVV.

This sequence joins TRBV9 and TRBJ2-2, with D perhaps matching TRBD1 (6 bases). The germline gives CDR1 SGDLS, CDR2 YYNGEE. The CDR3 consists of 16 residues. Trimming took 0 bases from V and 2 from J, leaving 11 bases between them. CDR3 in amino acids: CASSVVGTPNTGELFF. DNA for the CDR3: TGTGCCAGCAGCGTAGTTGGGACACCAAACACCGGGGAGCTGTTTTTT.

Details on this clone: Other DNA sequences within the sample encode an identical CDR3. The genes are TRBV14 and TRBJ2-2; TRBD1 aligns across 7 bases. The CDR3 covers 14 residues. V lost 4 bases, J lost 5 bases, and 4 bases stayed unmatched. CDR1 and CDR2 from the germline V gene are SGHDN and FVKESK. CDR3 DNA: TGTGCCAGCAGCCGACAGGGTAATACCGGGGAGCTGTTTTTT. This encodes CASSRQGNTGELFF. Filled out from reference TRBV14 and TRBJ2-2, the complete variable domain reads EAGVTQFPSHSVIEKGQTVTLRCDPISGHDNLYWYRRVMGKEIKFLLHFVKESKQDESGMPNNRFLAERTGGTYSTLKVQPAELEDSGVYFCASSRQGNTGELFFGEGSRLTVL.

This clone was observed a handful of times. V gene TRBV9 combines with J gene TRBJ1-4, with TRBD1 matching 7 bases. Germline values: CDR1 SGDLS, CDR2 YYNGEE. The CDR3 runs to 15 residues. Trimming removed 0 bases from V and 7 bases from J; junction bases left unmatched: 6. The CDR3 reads CASSVEGAWGEKLFF. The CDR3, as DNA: TGTGCCAGCAGCGTAGAGGGGGCTTGGGGTGAAAAACTGTTTTTT. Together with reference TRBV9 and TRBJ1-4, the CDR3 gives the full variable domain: DSGVTQTPKHLITATGQRVTLRCSPRSGDLSVYWYQQSLDQGLQFLIQYYNGEERAKGNILERFSAQQFPDLHSELNLSSLELGDSALYFCASSVEGAWGEKLFFGSGTQLSVL.

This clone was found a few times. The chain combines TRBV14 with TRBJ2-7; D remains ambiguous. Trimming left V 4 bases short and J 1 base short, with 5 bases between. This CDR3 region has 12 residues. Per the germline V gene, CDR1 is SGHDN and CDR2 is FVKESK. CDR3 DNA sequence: TGTGCCAGCAGCCCGACGTCCTACGAGCAGTACTTC. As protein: CASSPTSYEQYF.

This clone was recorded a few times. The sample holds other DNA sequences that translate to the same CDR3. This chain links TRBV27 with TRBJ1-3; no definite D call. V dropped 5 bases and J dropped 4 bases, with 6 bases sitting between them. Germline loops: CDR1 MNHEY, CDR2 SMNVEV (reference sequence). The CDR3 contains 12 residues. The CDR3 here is CASSLPGNTIYF. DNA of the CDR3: TGTGCCAGCAGTCTGCCCGGAAACACCATATATTTT.

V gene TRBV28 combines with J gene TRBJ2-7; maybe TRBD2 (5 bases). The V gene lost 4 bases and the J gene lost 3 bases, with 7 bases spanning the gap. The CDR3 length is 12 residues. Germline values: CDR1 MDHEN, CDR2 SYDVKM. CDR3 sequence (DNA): TGTGCCAGCAGTTCCGGGAACTACGAGCAGTACTTC. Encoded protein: CASSSGNYEQYF. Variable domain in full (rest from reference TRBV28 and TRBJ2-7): DVKVTQSSRYLVKRTGEKVFLECVQDMDHENMFWYRQDPGLGLRLIYFSYDVKMKEKGDIPEGYSVSREKKERFSLILESASTNQTSMYLCASSSGNYEQYFGPGTRLTVT.

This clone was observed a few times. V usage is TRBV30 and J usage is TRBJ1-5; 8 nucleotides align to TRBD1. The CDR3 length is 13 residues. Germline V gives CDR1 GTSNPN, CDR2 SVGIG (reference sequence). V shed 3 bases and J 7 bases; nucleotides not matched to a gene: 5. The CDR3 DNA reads TGTGCCTGGAGCCAGGGGGCTGCGCAGCCCCAGCATTTT. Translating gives CAWSQGAAQPQHF.

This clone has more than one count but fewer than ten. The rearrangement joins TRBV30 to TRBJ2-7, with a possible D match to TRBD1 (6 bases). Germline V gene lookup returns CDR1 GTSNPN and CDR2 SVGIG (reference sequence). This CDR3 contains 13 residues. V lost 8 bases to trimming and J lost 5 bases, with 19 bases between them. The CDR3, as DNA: TGTGCCCTAAGAACCCCACGGACAGACGAGCAGTACTTC. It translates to CALRTPRTDEQYF.

CDR3 in DNA: TGTGCCAGCAGTGAACAGGGCCTTTTCGAGCAGTACTTC. It yields the protein CASSEQGLFEQYF. The rearrangement joins TRBV2 to TRBJ2-7; weak D call: TRBD1 (5 bases). Looked up from germline, CDR1 is SNHLY and CDR2 is FYNNEI. This CDR3 has 13 residues. The V and J ends lost 2 bases and 6 bases respectively, with 11 bases between them.

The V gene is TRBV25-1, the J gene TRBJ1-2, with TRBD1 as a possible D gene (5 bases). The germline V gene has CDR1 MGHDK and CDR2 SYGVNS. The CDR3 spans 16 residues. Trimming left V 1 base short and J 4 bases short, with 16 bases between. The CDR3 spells CASSESEKERGYGYTF. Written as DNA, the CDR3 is TGTGCCAGCAGTGAATCTGAGAAGGAGAGGGGCTATGGCTACACCTTC.

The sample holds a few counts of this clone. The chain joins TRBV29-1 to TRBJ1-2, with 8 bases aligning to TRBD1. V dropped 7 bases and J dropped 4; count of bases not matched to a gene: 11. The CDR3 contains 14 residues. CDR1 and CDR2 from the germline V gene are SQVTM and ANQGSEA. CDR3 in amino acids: CSAGTGPPPYGYTF. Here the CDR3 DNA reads TGCAGCGCTGGGACAGGTCCACCCCCCTATGGCTACACCTTC.

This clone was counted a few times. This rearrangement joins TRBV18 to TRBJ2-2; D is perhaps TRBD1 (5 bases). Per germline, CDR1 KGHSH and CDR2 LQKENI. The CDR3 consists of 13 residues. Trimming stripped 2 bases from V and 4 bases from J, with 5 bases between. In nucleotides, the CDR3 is TGTGCCAGCTCACCAGGGGCCACCGGGGAGCTGTTTTTT. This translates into CASSPGATGELFF. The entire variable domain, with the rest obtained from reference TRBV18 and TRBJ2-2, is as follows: NAGVMQNPRHLVRRRGQEARLRCSPMKGHSHVYWYRQLPEEGLKFMVYLQKENIIDESGMPKERFSAEFPKEGPSILRIQQVVRGDSAAYFCASSPGATGELFFGEGSRLTVL.

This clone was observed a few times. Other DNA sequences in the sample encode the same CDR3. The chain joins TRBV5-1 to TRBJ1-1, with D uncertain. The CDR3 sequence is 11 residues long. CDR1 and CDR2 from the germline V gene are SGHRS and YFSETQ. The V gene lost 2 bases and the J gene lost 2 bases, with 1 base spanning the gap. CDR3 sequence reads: CASSLNTEAFF. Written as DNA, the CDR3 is TGCGCCAGCAGCTTAAACACTGAAGCTTTCTTT.

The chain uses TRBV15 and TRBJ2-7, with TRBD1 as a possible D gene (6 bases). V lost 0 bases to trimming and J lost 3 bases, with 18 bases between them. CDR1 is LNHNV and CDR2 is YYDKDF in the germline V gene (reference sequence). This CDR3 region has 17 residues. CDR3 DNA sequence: TGTGCCACCAGCAGAGATCTAGTTTGGCAGGGGAACTACGAGCAGTACTTC. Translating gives CATSRDLVWQGNYEQYF.

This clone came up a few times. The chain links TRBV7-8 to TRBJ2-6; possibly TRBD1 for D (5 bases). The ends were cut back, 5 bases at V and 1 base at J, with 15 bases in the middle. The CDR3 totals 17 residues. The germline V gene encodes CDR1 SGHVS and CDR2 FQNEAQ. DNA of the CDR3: TGTGCCAGCAGCGAAGACAGTATGGTATCTGGGGCCAACGTCCTGACTTTC. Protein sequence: CASSEDSMVSGANVLTF.

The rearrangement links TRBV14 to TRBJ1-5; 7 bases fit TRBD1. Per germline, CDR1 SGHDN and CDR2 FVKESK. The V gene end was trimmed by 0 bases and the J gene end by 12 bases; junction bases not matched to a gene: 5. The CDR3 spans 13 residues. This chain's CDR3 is CASSQDTTGHQHF. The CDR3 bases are TGTGCCAGCAGCCAAGATACGACAGGGCACCAGCATTTT.

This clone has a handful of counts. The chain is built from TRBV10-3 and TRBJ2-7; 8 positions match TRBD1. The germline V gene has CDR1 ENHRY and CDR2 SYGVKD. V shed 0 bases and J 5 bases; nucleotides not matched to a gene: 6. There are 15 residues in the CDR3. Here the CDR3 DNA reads TGTGCCATCAGTGAGTCCGAGACAGGGGCCGACGAGCAGTACTTC. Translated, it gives CAISESETGADEQYF.

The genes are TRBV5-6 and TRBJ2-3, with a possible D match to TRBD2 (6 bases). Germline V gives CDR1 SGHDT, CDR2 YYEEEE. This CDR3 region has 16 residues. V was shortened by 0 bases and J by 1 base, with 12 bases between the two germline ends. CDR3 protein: CASSLVVGEGTDTQYF. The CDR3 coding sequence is TGTGCCAGCAGCTTGGTGGTCGGGGAGGGCACAGATACGCAGTATTTT.

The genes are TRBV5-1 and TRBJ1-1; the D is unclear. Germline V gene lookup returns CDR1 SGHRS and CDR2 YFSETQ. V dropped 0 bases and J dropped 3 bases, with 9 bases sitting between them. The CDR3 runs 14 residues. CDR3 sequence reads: CASSLDPGYTEAFF. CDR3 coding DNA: TGCGCCAGCAGCTTGGACCCGGGATACACTGAAGCTTTCTTT.

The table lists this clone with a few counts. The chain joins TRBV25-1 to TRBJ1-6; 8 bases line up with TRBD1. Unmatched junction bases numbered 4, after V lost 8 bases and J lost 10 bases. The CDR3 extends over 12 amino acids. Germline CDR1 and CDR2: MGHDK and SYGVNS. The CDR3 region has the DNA TGTGCCAGCGGACAGGGCGTGTCACCCCTCCACTTT. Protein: CASGQGVSPLHF.

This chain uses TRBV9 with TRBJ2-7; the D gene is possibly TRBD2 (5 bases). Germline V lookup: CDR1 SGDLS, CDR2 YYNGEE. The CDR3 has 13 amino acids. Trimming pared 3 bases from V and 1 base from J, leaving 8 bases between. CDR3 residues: CASSAGLSYEQYF. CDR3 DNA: TGTGCCAGCAGCGCAGGACTGTCCTACGAGCAGTACTTC.

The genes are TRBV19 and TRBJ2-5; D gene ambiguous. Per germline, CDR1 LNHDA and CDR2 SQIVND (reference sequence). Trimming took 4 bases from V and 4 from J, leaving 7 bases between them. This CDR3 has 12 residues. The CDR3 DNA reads TGTGCCAGTAGTAGGAACGGAGAGACCCAGTACTTC. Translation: CASSRNGETQYF. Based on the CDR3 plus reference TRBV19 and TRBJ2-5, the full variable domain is DGGITQSPKYLFRKEGQNVTLSCEQNLNHDAMYWYRQDPGQGLRLIYYSQIVNDFQKGDIAEGYSVSREKKESFPLTVTSAQKNPTAFYLCASSRNGETQYFGPGTRLLVL.

The CDR3 spells CAWSTRSGVYNEQFF. As DNA, the CDR3 is TGTGCCTGGAGCACAAGAAGCGGGGTATACAATGAGCAGTTCTTC. J is TRBJ2-1 and V is TRBV30, with 7 bases identical to TRBD2. This CDR3 has 15 amino acids. Trimming removed 3 bases from V and 4 bases from J; junction bases left unmatched: 9. CDR1 and CDR2 (germline): GTSNPN, SVGIG (reference sequence).

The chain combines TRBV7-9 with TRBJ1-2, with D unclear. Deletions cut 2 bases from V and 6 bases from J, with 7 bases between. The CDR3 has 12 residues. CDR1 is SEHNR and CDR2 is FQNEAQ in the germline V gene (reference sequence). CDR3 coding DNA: TGTGCCAGCAGCTTATCGGTCGATGGCTACACCTTC. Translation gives CASSLSVDGYTF.

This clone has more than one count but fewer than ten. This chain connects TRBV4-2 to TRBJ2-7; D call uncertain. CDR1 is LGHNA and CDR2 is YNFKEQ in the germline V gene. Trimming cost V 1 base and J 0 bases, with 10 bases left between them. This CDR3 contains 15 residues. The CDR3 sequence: CASSQAKVTSYEQYF. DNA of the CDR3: TGTGCCAGCAGCCAAGCCAAGGTGACCTCCTACGAGCAGTACTTC.

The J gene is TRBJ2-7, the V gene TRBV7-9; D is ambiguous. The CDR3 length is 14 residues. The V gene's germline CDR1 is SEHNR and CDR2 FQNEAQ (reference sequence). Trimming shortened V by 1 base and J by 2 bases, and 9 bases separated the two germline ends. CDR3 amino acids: CASSLVLGTYEQYF. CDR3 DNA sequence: TGTGCCAGCAGCTTAGTTCTGGGAACCTACGAGCAGTACTTC.

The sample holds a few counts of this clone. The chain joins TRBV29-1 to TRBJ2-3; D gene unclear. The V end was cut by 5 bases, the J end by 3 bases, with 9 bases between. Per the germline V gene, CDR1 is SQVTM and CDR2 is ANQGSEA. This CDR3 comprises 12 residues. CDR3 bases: TGCAGCGTTAAGGTTTATACAGATACGCAGTATTTT. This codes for CSVKVYTDTQYF.

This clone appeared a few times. The CDR3 nucleotides read TGTGCCTGGAGTGTATTACGACAGACCTCGATAAAAAACTATGGCTACACCTTC. Protein product: CAWSVLRQTSIKNYGYTF. The V gene is TRBV30, the J gene TRBJ1-2; a weak D match, TRBD1 (5 bases). Germline V gene sequence: CDR1 GTSNPN, CDR2 SVGIG (reference sequence). The CDR3 extends over 18 amino acids. V gave up 0 bases and J gave up 2 bases, with 22 bases separating them.